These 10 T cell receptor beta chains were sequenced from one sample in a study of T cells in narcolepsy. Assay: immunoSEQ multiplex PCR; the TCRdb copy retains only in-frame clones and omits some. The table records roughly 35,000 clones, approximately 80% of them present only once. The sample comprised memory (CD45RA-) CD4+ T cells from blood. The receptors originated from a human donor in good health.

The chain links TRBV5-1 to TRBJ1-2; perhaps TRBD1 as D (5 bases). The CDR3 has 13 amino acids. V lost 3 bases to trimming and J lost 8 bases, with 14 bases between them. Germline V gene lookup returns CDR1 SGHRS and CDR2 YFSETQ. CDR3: CASSSPGLVGYTF. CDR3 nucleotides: TGCGCCAGCAGCTCACCGGGACTTGTAGGCTACACCTTC.

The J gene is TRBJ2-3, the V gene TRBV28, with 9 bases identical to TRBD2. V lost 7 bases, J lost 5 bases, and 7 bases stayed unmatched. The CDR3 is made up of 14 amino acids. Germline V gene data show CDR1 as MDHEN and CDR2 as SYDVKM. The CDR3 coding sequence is TGTGCCAGCACTCTTGGGACTAGCCGAGATACGCAGTATTTT. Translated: CASTLGTSRDTQYF.

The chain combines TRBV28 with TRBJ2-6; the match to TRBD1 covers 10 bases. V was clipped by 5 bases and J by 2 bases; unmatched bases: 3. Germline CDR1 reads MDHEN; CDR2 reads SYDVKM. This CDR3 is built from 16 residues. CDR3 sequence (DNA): TGTGCCAGCAGTCCAGGGACAGGGGCTGGGGCCAACGTCCTGACTTTC. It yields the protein CASSPGTGAGANVLTF.

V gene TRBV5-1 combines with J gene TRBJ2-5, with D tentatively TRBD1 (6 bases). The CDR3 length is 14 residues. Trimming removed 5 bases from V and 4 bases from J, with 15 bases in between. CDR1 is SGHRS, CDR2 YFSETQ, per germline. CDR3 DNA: TGCGCCAGCAGTTATACAGGGAGTGGAGAGACCCAGTACTTC. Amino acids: CASSYTGSGETQYF.

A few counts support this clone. The CDR3 DNA reads as TGTGCCAGCAGCAGGGGCGTCCTTAGCACCGGGGAGCTGTTTTTT. Translated: CASSRGVLSTGELFF. The chain links TRBV2 to TRBJ2-2; D possibly corresponds to TRBD1 (6 bases). Germline CDR1 SNHLY, CDR2 FYNNEI. This CDR3 is 15 amino acids long. Trimming left V 6 bases short and J 4 bases short, with 15 bases between. The full variable domain, in which reference TRBV2 and TRBJ2-2 provide the parts outside the CDR3, is EPEVTQTPSHQVTQMGQEVILRCVPISNHLYFYWYRQILGQKVEFLVSFYNNEISEKSEIFDDQFSVERPDGSNFTLKIRSTKLEDSAMYFCASSRGVLSTGELFFGEGSRLTVL.

CDR3 sequence: CASSLAGGKQFF. The CDR3 DNA is TGTGCCAGCAGCTTAGCTGGCGGCAAGCAGTTCTTC. The V call is TRBV7-2, the J call TRBJ2-1; no reliable D call. This CDR3 region has 12 residues. Trimming took 0 bases from V and 11 from J, leaving 8 bases between them. Germline values: CDR1 SGHTA, CDR2 FQGNSA.

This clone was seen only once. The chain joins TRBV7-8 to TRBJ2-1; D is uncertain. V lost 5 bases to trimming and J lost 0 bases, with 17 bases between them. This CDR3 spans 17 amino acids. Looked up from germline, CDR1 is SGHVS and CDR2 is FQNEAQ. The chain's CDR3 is CASSKGRISSSYNEQFF. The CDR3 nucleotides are TGTGCCAGCAGCAAAGGAAGAATTTCGAGCTCCTACAATGAGCAGTTCTTC.

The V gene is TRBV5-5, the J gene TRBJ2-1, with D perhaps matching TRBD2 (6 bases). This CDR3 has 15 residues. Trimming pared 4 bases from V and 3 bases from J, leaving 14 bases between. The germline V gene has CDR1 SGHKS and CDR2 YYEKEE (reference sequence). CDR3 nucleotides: TGTGCCAGCAGCCCCGGGAGTCTGGGCTACAATGAGCAGTTCTTC. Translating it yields CASSPGSLGYNEQFF. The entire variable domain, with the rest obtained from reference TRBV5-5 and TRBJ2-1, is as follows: DAGVTQSPTHLIKTRGQQVTLRCSPISGHKSVSWYQQVLGQGPQFIFQYYEKEERGRGNFPDRFSARQFPNYSSELNVNALLLGDSALYLCASSPGSLGYNEQFFGPGTRLTVL.

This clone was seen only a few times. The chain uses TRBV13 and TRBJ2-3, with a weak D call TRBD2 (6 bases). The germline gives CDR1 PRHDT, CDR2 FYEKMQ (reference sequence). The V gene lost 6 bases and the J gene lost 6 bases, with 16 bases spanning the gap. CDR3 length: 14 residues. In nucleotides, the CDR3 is TGTGCCAGCAGTGACCGAAGCGGAGGGGATACGCAGTATTTT. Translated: CASSDRSGGDTQYF.

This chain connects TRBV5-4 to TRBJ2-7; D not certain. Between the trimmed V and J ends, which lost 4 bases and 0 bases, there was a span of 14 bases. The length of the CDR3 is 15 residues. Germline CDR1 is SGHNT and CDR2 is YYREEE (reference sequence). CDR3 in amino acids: CASSRTYQSSYEQYF. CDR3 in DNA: TGTGCCAGCAGCCGGACCTACCAAAGCTCCTACGAGCAGTACTTC.